These 6 T cell receptor beta chains were sequenced from one sample in a study of blood T cell repertoires in COVID-19. Measured with immunoSEQ multiplex PCR; TCRdb has only the in-frame clones, and not every one. The top ten clones hold 13% to 15% of a sample with about 170,000 clones, around four fifths of them seen once. Sequenced material: peripheral blood. Receptors originate from a woman in her 70s with COVID-19, enrolled during active disease.

The rearrangement joins TRBV24-1 to TRBJ2-3; a weak D match, TRBD2 (6 bases). The CDR3 length is 12 residues. In germline, CDR1 is KGHDR, CDR2 SFDVKD. The V end was cut by 9 bases, the J end by 2 bases, with 8 bases between. The CDR3 protein is CATGGNTDTQYF. Written as DNA, the CDR3 is TGTGCCACCGGGGGGAACACAGATACGCAGTATTTT.

V usage is TRBV28 and J usage is TRBJ2-3; unclear D gene. Germline values: CDR1 MDHEN, CDR2 SYDVKM. V shed 3 bases and J shed 6 bases, with 7 bases lying between them. The CDR3 extends over 12 amino acids. The CDR3 sequence is CASSFTRDTQYF. Here the CDR3 DNA reads TGTGCCAGCAGTTTCACGAGGGATACGCAGTATTTT.

The chain is built from TRBV7-9 and TRBJ1-5; tentatively, D is TRBD1 (5 bases). The germline V gene has CDR1 SEHNR and CDR2 FQNEAQ (reference sequence). CDR3 length: 13 amino acids. V was clipped by 5 bases and J by 6 bases, with 11 bases between them. The CDR3 sequence: CASSKGLGQPQHF. In nucleotides, the CDR3 is TGTGCCAGCAGCAAGGGGTTAGGTCAGCCCCAGCATTTT.

The chain recombines TRBV6-5 with TRBJ1-2; 7 nucleotides agree with TRBD1. Germline V gene data show CDR1 as MNHEY and CDR2 as SVGAGI. There are 12 residues in the CDR3. The J segment lost 8 bases and the V segment lost 7 bases, leaving 7 bases of the junction unmatched. The chain's CDR3 is CASIGQAGGYTF. CDR3 sequence (DNA): TGTGCCAGCATCGGACAGGCTGGGGGCTACACCTTC.

The chain has TRBV5-4 and TRBJ2-5; no clear D gene. The V end was cut by 3 bases, the J end by 2 bases, with 11 bases between. The CDR3 sequence is 14 residues long. Germline V lookup: CDR1 SGHNT, CDR2 YYREEE (reference sequence). CDR3 coding DNA: TGTGCCAGCAGCTCCCGGCAGGTTCAAGAGACCCAGTACTTC. The encoded protein is CASSSRQVQETQYF.

This chain's CDR3 is CATSRDRQTNQPQHF. CDR3 bases: TGTGCCACCAGCAGAGATCGACAGACTAATCAGCCCCAGCATTTT. The chain recombines TRBV15 with TRBJ1-5; maybe TRBD1 (5 bases). V lost 0 bases and J lost 4, with 10 bases in between. Germline CDR1 and CDR2: LNHNV and YYDKDF (reference sequence). The CDR3 loop spans 15 amino acids.